Shown below are 29 T cell receptor beta chains from a single sample sequenced in a study of blood T cell repertoires in COVID-19. Method: immunoSEQ multiplex PCR; TCRdb's copy keeps in-frame clones and lacks some. The sample gives 150,000 to 200,000 clones, about four fifths of which show up once; about 8% is in the top ten. The specimen was peripheral blood. These receptors came from a woman aged 70-85 years with acute or convalescent COVID-19.

The V call is TRBV10-3, the J call TRBJ1-1; D possibly corresponds to TRBD1 (6 bases). CDR1 is ENHRY and CDR2 is SYGVKD in the germline V gene. This CDR3 is built from 16 residues. Trimming removed 0 bases from V and 0 bases from J, with 11 bases in between. Here the CDR3 DNA reads TGTGCCATCAGTGAGTCCGGGGGGCGGTTGAACACTGAAGCTTTCTTT. Protein product: CAISESGGRLNTEAFF.

J is TRBJ1-2 and V is TRBV6-4, with D perhaps TRBD1 (5 bases). The CDR3 has 14 amino acids. Germline-derived CDR1 and CDR2 are MRHNA and SNTAGT. Trimming cost V 6 bases and J 2 bases, with 13 bases left between them. The CDR3 is CASRHRMKNYGYTF. As DNA, the CDR3 is TGTGCCAGCAGGCACAGGATGAAAAACTATGGCTACACCTTC.

The chain combines TRBV7-6 with TRBJ1-6, with 7 bases fitting TRBD1. The J segment lost 9 bases and the V segment lost 5 bases, leaving 13 bases of the junction unmatched. The germline V gene encodes CDR1 SGHVS and CDR2 FNYEAQ. This CDR3 has 16 amino acids. The CDR3 DNA sequence: TGTGCCAGCAGCGCGACAGGGTACATGGGGAGTTCACCCCTCCACTTT. This sequence encodes CASSATGYMGSSPLHF.

The table lists this clone with a few counts. The genes are TRBV12-3 or TRBV12-4 and TRBJ1-1, with 8 bases matching TRBD1. The V and J ends lost 7 bases and 8 bases, in that order; junction bases with no gene match: 9. The CDR3 spans 13 residues. The CDR3 here is CASTPTGVTEAFF. The CDR3 DNA is TGTGCCAGCACCCCGACAGGGGTCACCGAAGCTTTCTTT.

The chain has TRBV29-1 and TRBJ1-5, with a weak D call TRBD1 (6 bases). Germline CDR1 SQVTM, CDR2 ANQGSEA. V was clipped by 4 bases and J by 7 bases, with 17 bases between them. The CDR3 spans 14 residues. The DNA for the CDR3 is TGCAGCGTTGCCCAGGGGATGAGCGACCAGCCCCAGCATTTT. Protein sequence: CSVAQGMSDQPQHF.

The chain has TRBV14 and TRBJ2-1, with 9 bases aligning to TRBD1. The CDR3 is 19 amino acids. V shed 5 bases, J shed 5 bases, and the junction held 19 bases outside the gene matches. CDR1 SGHDN and CDR2 FVKESK come from the germline V gene. The CDR3 reads CASSDKMGQGRSSDNEQFF. The DNA for the CDR3 is TGTGCCAGCAGCGACAAAATGGGACAGGGAAGGTCCTCTGACAATGAGCAGTTCTTC.

The V call is TRBV24-1, the J call TRBJ2-1, with 11 bases fitting TRBD2. CDR3 length equals 15 residues. The V segment lost 6 bases and the J segment 7 bases; nucleotides outside the gene matches: 7. Germline CDR1 and CDR2: KGHDR and SFDVKD. The CDR3 coding sequence is TGTGCCACCAGTATCTCACTAGCGGGAGTTAATGAGCAGTTCTTC. This sequence encodes CATSISLAGVNEQFF.

The chain recombines TRBV19 with TRBJ2-6, with 8 bases lining up with TRBD1. Germline lookup yields CDR1 LNHDA and CDR2 SQIVND (reference sequence). Losses at the gene ends were 4 bases for V and 1 base for J; bases not matched to a gene: 6. CDR3 length: 17 amino acids. The chain's CDR3 is CASSKGGQVSGANVLTF. The CDR3 DNA follows: TGTGCCAGTAGTAAGGGGGGACAGGTGTCTGGGGCCAACGTCCTGACTTTC. The whole variable domain, remainder taken from reference TRBV19 and TRBJ2-6, is DGGITQSPKYLFRKEGQNVTLSCEQNLNHDAMYWYRQDPGQGLRLIYYSQIVNDFQKGDIAEGYSVSREKKESFPLTVTSAQKNPTAFYLCASSKGGQVSGANVLTFGAGSRLTVL.

This clone was observed a few times. The chain joins TRBV5-5 to TRBJ1-1, with D unresolved. V dropped 4 bases and J dropped 5 bases, with 15 bases sitting between them. The CDR3 length is 14 residues. In germline, CDR1 is SGHKS, CDR2 YYEKEE (reference sequence). The DNA of the CDR3 is TGTGCCAGCAGCCCACAAAGTGGGAGAACTGAAGCTTTCTTT. The encoded protein is CASSPQSGRTEAFF.

The V call is TRBV4-3, the J call TRBJ1-2; D gene uncertain. The V end lost 0 bases, the J end lost 7 bases, and 18 bases lay between the germline ends. Germline V gene lookup returns CDR1 LGHNA and CDR2 YSLEER. The CDR3 extends over 16 amino acids. The CDR3, as DNA: TGCGCCAGCAGCCAAGACCTATCAGACGAGGGTGGTGGCTACACCTTC. Translating gives CASSQDLSDEGGGYTF.

The V gene is TRBV7-2, the J gene TRBJ2-5; 7 positions agree with TRBD2. The CDR3 length is 14 residues. Per the germline V gene, CDR1 is SGHTA and CDR2 is FQGNSA. Trimming at V came to 4 bases and at J to 9 bases, leaving 11 bases not matched to a gene. CDR3 region: CASSSDYGGGAQYF. The CDR3 DNA sequence: TGTGCCAGCAGCTCTGACTACGGTGGGGGGGCCCAGTACTTC.

J is TRBJ1-1 and V is TRBV28; perhaps TRBD1 as D (6 bases). Germline V lookup: CDR1 MDHEN, CDR2 SYDVKM. Trimming cost V 6 bases and J 1 base, with 18 bases left between them. This CDR3 has 16 amino acids. The CDR3 spells CASSPVQGKTNTEAFF. The CDR3 bases are TGTGCCAGCAGCCCCGTTCAGGGGAAAACGAACACTGAAGCTTTCTTT.

The J gene is TRBJ1-2, the V gene TRBV19; 7 bases are a match to TRBD1. V lost 4 bases, J lost 4 bases, and 3 bases stayed unmatched. Germline V lookup: CDR1 LNHDA, CDR2 SQIVND (reference sequence). The CDR3 spans 13 residues. CDR3 DNA sequence: TGTGCCAGTAGTAGGGGACAGCTCTATGGCTACACCTTC. This encodes CASSRGQLYGYTF.

The CDR3 sequence is CASSSRGNSYEQYF. The CDR3 nucleotides read TGTGCCAGCAGCTCGAGGGGGAACTCCTACGAGCAGTACTTC. The rearrangement links TRBV7-9 to TRBJ2-7; a weak D match, TRBD1 (6 bases). The CDR3 is made up of 14 amino acids. Per germline, CDR1 SEHNR and CDR2 FQNEAQ (reference sequence). Trimming removed 4 bases from V and 0 bases from J, with 10 bases in between. Drawing the rest from reference TRBV7-9 and TRBJ2-7, the complete variable domain is DTGVSQNPRHKITKRGQNVTFRCDPISEHNRLYWYRQTLGQGPEFLTYFQNEAQLEKSRLLSDRFSAERPKGSFSTLEIQRTEQGDSAMYLCASSSRGNSYEQYFGPGTRLTVT.

This chain connects TRBV19 to TRBJ1-5; D not resolved. V dropped 4 bases and J dropped 4 bases, with 8 bases sitting between them. Germline CDR1 and CDR2: LNHDA and SQIVND (reference sequence). This CDR3 is 13 amino acids long. CDR3 amino acids: CASSREENQPQHF. Written as DNA, the CDR3 is TGTGCCAGTAGTAGGGAGGAGAATCAGCCCCAGCATTTT.

The CDR3 region has the DNA TGTGCCAGCAGCTACCAGACAGGGGTCGCTGAAGCTTTCTTT. It translates to CASSYQTGVAEAFF. V and J are TRBV7-9 and TRBJ1-1; 8 bases agree with TRBD1. The CDR3 totals 14 residues. Germline CDR1 and CDR2: SEHNR and FQNEAQ (reference sequence). V shed 4 bases, J shed 6 bases, and the junction held 7 bases outside the gene matches.

This clone was picked up one time. J is TRBJ2-7 and V is TRBV4-2; weak D call: TRBD1 (5 bases). The germline CDR1 and CDR2 sequences are LGHNA and YNFKEQ. Trimming cost V 4 bases and J 3 bases, with 16 bases left between them. The CDR3 totals 15 residues. CDR3 region: CASSPSAGSNYEQYF. The CDR3 coding sequence is TGTGCCAGCAGCCCGTCCGCAGGGTCCAACTACGAGCAGTACTTC.

The J gene is TRBJ2-1, the V gene TRBV6-5, with 10 positions matching TRBD2. CDR1 is MNHEY, CDR2 SVGAGI, per germline. J was trimmed by 8 bases and V by 2 bases; bases with no gene match: 9. This CDR3 is built from 16 residues. The CDR3 spells CASSYPTASGSDEQFF. The CDR3 nucleotides are TGTGCCAGCAGTTACCCGACGGCTAGCGGGAGCGATGAGCAGTTCTTC.

This chain connects TRBV20-1 to TRBJ1-1, with D tentatively TRBD1 (6 bases). This CDR3 contains 10 residues. V lost 6 bases and J lost 4, with 6 bases in between. The V gene's germline CDR1 is DFQATT and CDR2 SNEGSKA (reference sequence). The chain's CDR3 is CSAQGTEAFF. CDR3 DNA sequence: TGCAGTGCACAGGGCACTGAAGCTTTCTTT.

This clone was observed a few times. The chain combines TRBV11-2 with TRBJ1-2; D gene unclear. Germline V gene lookup returns CDR1 SGHAT and CDR2 FQNNGV. V was pared by 4 bases and J by 1 base, with 7 bases between. The CDR3 sequence is 13 residues long. For the CDR3, the DNA is TGTGCCAGCAGCTCACAGATTAACTATGGCTACACCTTC. Protein: CASSSQINYGYTF.

There are a few counts of this clone. The chain employs TRBV2 and TRBJ1-1; D might be TRBD1 (6 bases). The CDR3 contains 17 residues. In germline, CDR1 is SNHLY, CDR2 FYNNEI. V gave up 1 base and J gave up 2 bases, with 17 bases separating them. The CDR3 spells CASSEGQMWGQNTEAFF. The CDR3 nucleotides read TGTGCCAGCAGTGAAGGACAAATGTGGGGACAAAACACTGAAGCTTTCTTT.

This chain joins TRBV5-1 and TRBJ2-1; 9 bases are a match to TRBD2. From germline, CDR1 is SGHRS and CDR2 YFSETQ. This CDR3 is 15 amino acids long. V dropped 2 bases and J dropped 5; count of bases not matched to a gene: 5. The CDR3 sequence is CASSFVAGVDNEQFF. The CDR3 region has the DNA TGCGCCAGCAGCTTCGTAGCGGGGGTAGACAATGAGCAGTTCTTC. Full variable domain (missing parts from reference TRBV5-1 and TRBJ2-1): KAGVTQTPRYLIKTRGQQVTLSCSPISGHRSVSWYQQTPGQGLQFLFEYFSETQRNKGNFPGRFSGRQFSNSRSEMNVSTLELGDSALYLCASSFVAGVDNEQFFGPGTRLTVL.

J is TRBJ2-1 and V is TRBV6-2 or TRBV6-3; 8 bases line up with TRBD2. V lost 5 bases and J lost 11; bases outside the gene matches: 5. CDR1 MNHEY and CDR2 SVGEGT come from the germline V gene. This CDR3 has 12 residues. The CDR3 DNA reads as TGTGCCAGCAGTGGGACTAGGGTTCAGCAGTTCTTC. It encodes CASSGTRVQQFF.

The J gene is TRBJ1-1, the V gene TRBV5-1; 7 bases align to TRBD1. CDR1 SGHRS and CDR2 YFSETQ come from the germline V gene. V dropped 9 bases and J dropped 3; count of bases not matched to a gene: 11. CDR3 length: 14 residues. CDR3 coding DNA: TGCGCCACAAAACGACAGGGCGGGGACACTGAAGCTTTCTTT. It translates to CATKRQGGDTEAFF.

V usage is TRBV5-1 and J usage is TRBJ2-7, with TRBD1 matching 9 bases. J lost 2 bases, V lost 2 bases, and 2 bases had no gene match. Germline loops: CDR1 SGHRS, CDR2 YFSETQ. The CDR3 runs to 14 residues. The CDR3 reads CASSLGTGTYEQYF. Here the CDR3 DNA reads TGCGCCAGCAGCTTAGGGACAGGGACCTACGAGCAGTACTTC.

J is TRBJ2-2 and V is TRBV5-1; the match to TRBD2 covers 10 bases. Germline CDR1 SGHRS, CDR2 YFSETQ. CDR3 size: 15 residues. J was trimmed by 0 bases and V by 8 bases; bases with no gene match: 4. This chain's CDR3 is CASALAGANTGELFF. The DNA for the CDR3 is TGCGCCAGTGCTCTAGCGGGGGCGAACACCGGGGAGCTGTTTTTT.

V usage is TRBV15 and J usage is TRBJ1-6, with D possibly TRBD1 on 6 matching bases. Germline-derived CDR1 and CDR2 are LNHNV and YYDKDF (reference sequence). CDR3 size: 13 residues. The CDR3, as DNA: TGTGCTTCTGGACAGAACTATAATTCACCCCTCCACTTT. It specifies CASGQNYNSPLHF.

The gene calls are TRBV12-3 or TRBV12-4 and TRBJ2-1; D remains unclear. V shed 4 bases and J shed 12 bases, with 13 bases lying between them. The CDR3 is made up of 12 amino acids. DNA for the CDR3: TGTGCCAGCAGTTCGCCTAGTAGATGGCAGTTCTTC. Its translation is CASSSPSRWQFF.

This clone was observed a few times. The chain combines TRBV9 with TRBJ1-2; D might be TRBD1 (6 bases). V was shortened by 0 bases and J by 4 bases, with 10 bases between the two germline ends. Germline values: CDR1 SGDLS, CDR2 YYNGEE. The CDR3 contains 14 residues. In DNA, the CDR3 is TGTGCCAGCAGCGTAGACACAGGGACCTATGGCTACACCTTC. Amino acids: CASSVDTGTYGYTF.